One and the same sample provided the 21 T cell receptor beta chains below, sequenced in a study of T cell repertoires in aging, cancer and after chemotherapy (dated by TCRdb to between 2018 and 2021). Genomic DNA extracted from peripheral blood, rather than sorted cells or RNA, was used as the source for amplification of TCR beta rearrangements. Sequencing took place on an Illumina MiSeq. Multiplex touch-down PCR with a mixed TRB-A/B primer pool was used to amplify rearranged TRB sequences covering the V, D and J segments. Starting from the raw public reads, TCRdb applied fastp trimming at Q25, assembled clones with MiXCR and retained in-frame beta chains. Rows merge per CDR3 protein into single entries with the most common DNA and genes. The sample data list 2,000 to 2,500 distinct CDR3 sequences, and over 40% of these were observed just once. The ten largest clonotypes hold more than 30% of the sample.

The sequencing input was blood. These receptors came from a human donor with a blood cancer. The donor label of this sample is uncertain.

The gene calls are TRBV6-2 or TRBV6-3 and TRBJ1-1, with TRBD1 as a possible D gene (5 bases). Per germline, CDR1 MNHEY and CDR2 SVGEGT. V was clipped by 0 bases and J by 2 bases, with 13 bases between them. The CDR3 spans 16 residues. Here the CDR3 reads CASSYSRQIGNTEAFF. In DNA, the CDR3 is TGTGCCAGCAGTTACTCGAGACAGATAGGAAACACTGAAGCTTTCTTT.

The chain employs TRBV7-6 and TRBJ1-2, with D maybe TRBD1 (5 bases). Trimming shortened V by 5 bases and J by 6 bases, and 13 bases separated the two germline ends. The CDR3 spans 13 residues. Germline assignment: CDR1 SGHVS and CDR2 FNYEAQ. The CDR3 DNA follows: TGTGCCAGCAGCCAAGGACACGGAGATGGCTACACCTTC. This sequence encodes CASSQGHGDGYTF.

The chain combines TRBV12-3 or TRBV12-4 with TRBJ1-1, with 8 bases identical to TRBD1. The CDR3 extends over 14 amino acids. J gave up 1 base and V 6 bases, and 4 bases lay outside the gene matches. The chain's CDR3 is CASRWDRQNTEAFF. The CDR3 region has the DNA TGTGCCAGCAGGTGGGACAGGCAGAACACTGAAGCTTTCTTT.

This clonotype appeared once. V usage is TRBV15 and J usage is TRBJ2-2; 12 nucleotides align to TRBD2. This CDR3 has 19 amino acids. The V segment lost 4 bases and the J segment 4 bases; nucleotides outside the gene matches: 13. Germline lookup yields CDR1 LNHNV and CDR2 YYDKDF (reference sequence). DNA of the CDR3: TGTGCCACCAGCACCACAAGAGGACTAGCGGGATTAGGCACCGGGGAGCTGTTTTTT. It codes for CATSTTRGLAGLGTGELFF.

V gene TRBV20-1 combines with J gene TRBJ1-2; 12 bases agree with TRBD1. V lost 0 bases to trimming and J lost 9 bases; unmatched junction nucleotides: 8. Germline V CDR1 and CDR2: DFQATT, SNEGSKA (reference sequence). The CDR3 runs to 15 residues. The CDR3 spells CSARDRDRGRIRYTF. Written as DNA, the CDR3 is TGCAGTGCTAGAGATCGGGACAGGGGGCGGATACGCTACACCTTC.

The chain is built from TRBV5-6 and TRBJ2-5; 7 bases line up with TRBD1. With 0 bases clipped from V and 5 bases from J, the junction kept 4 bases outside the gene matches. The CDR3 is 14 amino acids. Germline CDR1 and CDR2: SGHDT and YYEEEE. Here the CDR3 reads CASSLVGGEETQYF. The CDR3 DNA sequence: TGTGCCAGCAGCTTGGTAGGGGGCGAGGAGACCCAGTACTTC.

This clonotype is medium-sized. CDR3 loop: CASSYLPTYEQYF. The CDR3 DNA sequence: TGTGCCAGCAGTTACCTTCCTACCTACGAGCAGTACTTC. V is TRBV6-2 or TRBV6-3 and J is TRBJ2-7; no clear D. Trimming removed 2 bases from V and 2 bases from J, with 7 bases in between. Looked up from germline, CDR1 is MNHEY and CDR2 is SVGEGT. The CDR3 loop spans 13 amino acids.

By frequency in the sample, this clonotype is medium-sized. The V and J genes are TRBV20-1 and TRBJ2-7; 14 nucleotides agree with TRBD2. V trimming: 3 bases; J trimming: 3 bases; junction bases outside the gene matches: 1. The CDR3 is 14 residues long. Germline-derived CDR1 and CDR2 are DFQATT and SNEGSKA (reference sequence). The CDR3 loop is CSARGLAGDYEQYF. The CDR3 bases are TGCAGTGCTAGGGGACTAGCGGGGGACTACGAGCAGTACTTC.

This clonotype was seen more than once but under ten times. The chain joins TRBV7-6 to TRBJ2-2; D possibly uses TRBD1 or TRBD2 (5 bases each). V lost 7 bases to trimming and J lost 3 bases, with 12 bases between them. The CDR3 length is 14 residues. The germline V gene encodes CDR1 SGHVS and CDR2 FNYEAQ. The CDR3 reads CASTSGQYTGELFF. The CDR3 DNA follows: TGTGCCAGCACCTCGGGGCAGTACACCGGGGAGCTGTTTTTT.

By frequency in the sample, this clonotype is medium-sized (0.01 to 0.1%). The CDR3 DNA follows: TGTGCCAGCAGTTTAGGTGGAACTTACGAGCAGTACTTC. The encoded protein is CASSLGGTYEQYF. The chain recombines TRBV12-3 or TRBV12-4 with TRBJ2-7; the D is unclear. This CDR3 contains 13 residues. V gave up 1 base and J gave up 4 bases, with 8 bases separating them.

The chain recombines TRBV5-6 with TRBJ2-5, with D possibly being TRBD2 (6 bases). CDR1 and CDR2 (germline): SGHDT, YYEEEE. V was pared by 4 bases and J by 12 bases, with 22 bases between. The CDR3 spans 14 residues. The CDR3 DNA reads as TGTGCCAGCAGCCAAGATTCCGGCTGGAGGGCGGAGTACTTC. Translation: CASSQDSGWRAEYF.

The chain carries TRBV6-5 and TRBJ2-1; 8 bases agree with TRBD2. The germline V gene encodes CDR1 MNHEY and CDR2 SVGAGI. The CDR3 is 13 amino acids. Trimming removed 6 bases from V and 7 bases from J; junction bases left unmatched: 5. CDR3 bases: TGTGCCAGCAGCTTAGCGGGATGGAATGAGCAGTTCTTC. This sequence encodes CASSLAGWNEQFF.

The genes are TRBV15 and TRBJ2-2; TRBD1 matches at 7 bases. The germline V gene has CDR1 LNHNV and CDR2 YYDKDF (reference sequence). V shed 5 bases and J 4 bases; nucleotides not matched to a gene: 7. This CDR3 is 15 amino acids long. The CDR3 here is CATSHKQGSTGELFF. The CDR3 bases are TGTGCCACCAGCCACAAACAGGGGTCCACCGGGGAGCTGTTTTTT. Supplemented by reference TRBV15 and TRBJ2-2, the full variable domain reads DAMVIQNPRYQVTQFGKPVTLSCSQTLNHNVMYWYQQKSSQAPKLLFHYYDKDFNNEADTPDNFQSRRPNTSFCFLDIRSPGLGDTAMYLCATSHKQGSTGELFFGEGSRLTVL.

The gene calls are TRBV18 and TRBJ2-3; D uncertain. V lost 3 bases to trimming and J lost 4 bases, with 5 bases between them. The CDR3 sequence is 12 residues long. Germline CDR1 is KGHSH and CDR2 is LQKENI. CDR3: CASSPEADTQYF. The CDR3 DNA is TGTGCCAGCTCACCCGAGGCAGATACGCAGTATTTT.

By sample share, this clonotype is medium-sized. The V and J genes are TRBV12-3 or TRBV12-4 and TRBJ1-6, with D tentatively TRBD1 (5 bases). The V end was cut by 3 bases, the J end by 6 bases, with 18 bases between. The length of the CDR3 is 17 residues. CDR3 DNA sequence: TGTGCCAGCAGTTTCCGGTCCGGGGCGGGGGGTAATTCACCCCTCCACTTT. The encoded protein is CASSFRSGAGGNSPLHF.

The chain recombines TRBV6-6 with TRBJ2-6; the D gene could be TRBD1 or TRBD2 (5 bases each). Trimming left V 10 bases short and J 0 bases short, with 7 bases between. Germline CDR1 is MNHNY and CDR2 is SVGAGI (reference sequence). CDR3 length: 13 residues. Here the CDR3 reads CATGTSGANVLTF. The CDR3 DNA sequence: TGTGCCACCGGGACCTCTGGGGCCAACGTCCTGACTTTC.

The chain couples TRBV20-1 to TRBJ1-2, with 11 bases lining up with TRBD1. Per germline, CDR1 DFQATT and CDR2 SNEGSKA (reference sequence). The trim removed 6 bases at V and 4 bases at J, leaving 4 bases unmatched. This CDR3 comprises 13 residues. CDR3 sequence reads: CSAAGTGGYGYTF. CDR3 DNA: TGCAGTGCCGCAGGGACAGGGGGCTATGGCTACACCTTC.

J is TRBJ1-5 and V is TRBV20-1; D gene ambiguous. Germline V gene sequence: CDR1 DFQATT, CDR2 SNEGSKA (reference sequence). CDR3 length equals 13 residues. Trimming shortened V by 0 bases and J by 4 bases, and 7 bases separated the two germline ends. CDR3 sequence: CSARDVGNQPQHF. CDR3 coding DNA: TGCAGTGCTAGAGATGTGGGTAATCAGCCCCAGCATTTT.

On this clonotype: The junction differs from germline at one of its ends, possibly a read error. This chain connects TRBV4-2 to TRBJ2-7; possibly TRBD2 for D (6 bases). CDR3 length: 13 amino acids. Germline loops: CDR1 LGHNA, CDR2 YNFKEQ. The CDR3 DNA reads TGCGCCAGCAGCCAACGGGAGAGATACGAGCAGTACTTC. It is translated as CASSQRERYEQYF.

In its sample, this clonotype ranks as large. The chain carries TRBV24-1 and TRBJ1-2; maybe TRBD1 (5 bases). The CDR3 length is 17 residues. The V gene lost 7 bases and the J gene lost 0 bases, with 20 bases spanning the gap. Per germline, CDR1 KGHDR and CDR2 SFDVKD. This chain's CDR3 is CATRASWQGEANYGYTF. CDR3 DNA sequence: TGTGCCACCAGGGCCTCGTGGCAGGGCGAGGCTAACTATGGCTACACCTTC.

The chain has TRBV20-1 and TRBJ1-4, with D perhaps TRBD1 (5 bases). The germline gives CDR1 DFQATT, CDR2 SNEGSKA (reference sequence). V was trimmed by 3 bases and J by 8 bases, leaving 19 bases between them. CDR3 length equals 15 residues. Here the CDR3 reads CSARVPTTVLEKLFF. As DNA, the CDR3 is TGCAGTGCTAGGGTTCCTACGACAGTTCTGGAAAAACTGTTTTTT.